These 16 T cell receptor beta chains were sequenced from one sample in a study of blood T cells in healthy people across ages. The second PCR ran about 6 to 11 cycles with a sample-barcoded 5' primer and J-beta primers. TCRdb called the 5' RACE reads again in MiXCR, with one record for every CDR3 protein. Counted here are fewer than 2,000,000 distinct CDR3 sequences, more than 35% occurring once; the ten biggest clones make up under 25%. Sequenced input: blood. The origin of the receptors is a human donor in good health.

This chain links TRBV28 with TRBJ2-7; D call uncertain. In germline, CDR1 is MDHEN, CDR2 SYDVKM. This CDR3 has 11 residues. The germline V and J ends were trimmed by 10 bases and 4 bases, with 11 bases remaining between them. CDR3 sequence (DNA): TGTGCCACCGACCTCAAGTACGAGCAGTACTTC. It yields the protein CATDLKYEQYF.

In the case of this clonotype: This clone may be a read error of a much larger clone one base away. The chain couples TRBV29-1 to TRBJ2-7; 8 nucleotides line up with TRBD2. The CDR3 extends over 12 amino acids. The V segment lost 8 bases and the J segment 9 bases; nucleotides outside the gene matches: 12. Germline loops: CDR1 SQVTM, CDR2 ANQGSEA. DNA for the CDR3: TGCAGCTTAGGACTAGCCGGAGGCGGGCAGTACTTC. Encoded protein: CSLGLAGGGQYF.

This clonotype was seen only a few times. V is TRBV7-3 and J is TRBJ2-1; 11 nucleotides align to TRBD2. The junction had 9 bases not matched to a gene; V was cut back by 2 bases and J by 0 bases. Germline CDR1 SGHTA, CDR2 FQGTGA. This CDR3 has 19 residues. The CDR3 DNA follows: TGTGCCAGCAGCTTAGGGGCTAGCGGGGGGCCATACTCCTACAATGAGCAGTTCTTC. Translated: CASSLGASGGPYSYNEQFF.

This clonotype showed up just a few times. The CDR3, as DNA: TGCAGCGTTGAAGATTGGGGGCTAGCGGGGGGGCAAGATACGCAGTATTTT. It specifies CSVEDWGLAGGQDTQYF. The J gene is TRBJ2-3, the V gene TRBV29-1, with 12 bases aligning to TRBD2. Looked up from germline, CDR1 is SQVTM and CDR2 is ANQGSEA. Losses at the gene ends were 0 bases for V and 5 bases for J; bases not matched to a gene: 9. CDR3 size: 17 residues.

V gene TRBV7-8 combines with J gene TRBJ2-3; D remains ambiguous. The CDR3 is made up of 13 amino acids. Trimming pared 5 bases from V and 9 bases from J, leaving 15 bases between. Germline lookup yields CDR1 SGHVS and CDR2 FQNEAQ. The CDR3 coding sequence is TGTGCCAGCAGCCAAAGGGTTGTGCGCACGCAGTATTTT. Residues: CASSQRVVRTQYF.

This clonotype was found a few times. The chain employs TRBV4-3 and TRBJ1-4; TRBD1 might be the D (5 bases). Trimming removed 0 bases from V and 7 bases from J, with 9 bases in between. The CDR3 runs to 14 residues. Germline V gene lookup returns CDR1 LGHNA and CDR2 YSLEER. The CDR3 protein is CASSQDGAGEKLFF. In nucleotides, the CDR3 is TGCGCCAGCAGCCAAGATGGGGCTGGTGAAAAACTGTTTTTT.

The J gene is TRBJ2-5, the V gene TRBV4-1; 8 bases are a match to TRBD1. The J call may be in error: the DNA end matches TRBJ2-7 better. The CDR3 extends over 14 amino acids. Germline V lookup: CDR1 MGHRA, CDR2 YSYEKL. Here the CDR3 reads CASSPVQGANEQYF. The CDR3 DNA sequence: TGCGCCAGCAGCCCGGTCCAGGGGGCAAACGAGCAGTACTTC.

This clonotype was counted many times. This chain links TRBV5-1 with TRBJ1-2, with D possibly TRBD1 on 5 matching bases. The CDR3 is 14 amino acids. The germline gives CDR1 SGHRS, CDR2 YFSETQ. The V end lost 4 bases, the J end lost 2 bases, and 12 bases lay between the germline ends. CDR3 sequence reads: CASSIPGTNYGYTF. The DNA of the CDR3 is TGCGCCAGCAGCATTCCCGGGACGAACTATGGCTACACCTTC. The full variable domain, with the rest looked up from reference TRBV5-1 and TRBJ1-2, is KAGVTQTPRYLIKTRGQQVTLSCSPISGHRSVSWYQQTPGQGLQFLFEYFSETQRNKGNFPGRFSGRQFSNSRSEMNVSTLELGDSALYLCASSIPGTNYGYTFGSGTRLTVV.

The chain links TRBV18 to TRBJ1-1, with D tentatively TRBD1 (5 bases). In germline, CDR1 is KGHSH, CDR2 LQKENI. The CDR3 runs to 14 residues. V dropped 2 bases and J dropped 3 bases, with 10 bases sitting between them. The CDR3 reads CASSPLQVYTEAFF. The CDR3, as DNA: TGTGCCAGCTCACCATTACAGGTCTACACTGAAGCTTTCTTT.

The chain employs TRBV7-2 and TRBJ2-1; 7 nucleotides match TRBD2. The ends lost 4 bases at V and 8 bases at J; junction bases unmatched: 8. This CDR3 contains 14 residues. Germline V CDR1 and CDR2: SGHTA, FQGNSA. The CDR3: CASSWGGGEDEQFF. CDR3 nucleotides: TGTGCCAGCAGCTGGGGGGGAGGGGAGGATGAGCAGTTCTTC.

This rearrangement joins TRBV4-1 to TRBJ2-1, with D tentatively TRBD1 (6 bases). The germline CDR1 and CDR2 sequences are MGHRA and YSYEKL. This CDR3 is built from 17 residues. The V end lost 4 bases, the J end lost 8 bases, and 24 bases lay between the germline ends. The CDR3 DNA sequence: TGCGCCAGCAGCCCAAACTCAGGGGTCATCCTATCCTATGAGCAGTTCTTC. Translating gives CASSPNSGVILSYEQFF.

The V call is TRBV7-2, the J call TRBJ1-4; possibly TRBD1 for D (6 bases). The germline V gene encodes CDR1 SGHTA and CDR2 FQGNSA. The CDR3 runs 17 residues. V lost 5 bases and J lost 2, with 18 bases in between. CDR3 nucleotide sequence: TGTGCCAGCAGCAGGGACATAGGGGTCGGGACTAATGAAAAACTGTTTTTT. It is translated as CASSRDIGVGTNEKLFF.

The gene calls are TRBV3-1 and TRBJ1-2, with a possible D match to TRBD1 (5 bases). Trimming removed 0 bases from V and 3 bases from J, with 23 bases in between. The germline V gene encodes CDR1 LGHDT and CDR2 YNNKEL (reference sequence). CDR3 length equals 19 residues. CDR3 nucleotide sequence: TGTGCCAGCAGCCAAGATCTAGGGGTGGGGGAACGAGCAGACTATGGCTACACCTTC. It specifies CASSQDLGVGERADYGYTF.

The CDR3 here is CSVQQGLGATEAFF. The CDR3 DNA is TGCAGCGTTCAACAGGGGCTAGGAGCCACTGAAGCTTTCTTT. V usage is TRBV29-1 and J usage is TRBJ1-1; 7 bases match TRBD1. V gave up 5 bases and J gave up 4 bases; unmatched junction bases: 10. Per germline, CDR1 SQVTM and CDR2 ANQGSEA. The CDR3 contains 14 residues. The variable domain in full, with the rest retrieved from reference TRBV29-1 and TRBJ1-1, is SAVISQKPSRDICQRGTSLTIQCQVDSQVTMMFWYRQQPGQSLTLIATANQGSEATYESGFVIDKFPISRPNLTFSTLTVSNMSPEDSSIYLCSVQQGLGATEAFFGQGTRLTVV.

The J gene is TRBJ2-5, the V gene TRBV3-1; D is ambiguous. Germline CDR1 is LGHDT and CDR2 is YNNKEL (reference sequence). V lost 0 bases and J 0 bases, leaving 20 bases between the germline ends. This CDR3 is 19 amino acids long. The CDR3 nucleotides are TGTGCCAGCAGCCAAGAGGTTGAGGTACTCAATACGTACCAAGAGACCCAGTACTTC. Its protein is CASSQEVEVLNTYQETQYF.

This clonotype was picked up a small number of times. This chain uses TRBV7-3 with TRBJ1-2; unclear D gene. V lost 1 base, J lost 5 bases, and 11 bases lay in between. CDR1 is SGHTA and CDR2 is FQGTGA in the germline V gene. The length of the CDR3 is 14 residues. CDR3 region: CASSLSDSGYGYTF. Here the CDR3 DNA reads TGTGCCAGCAGCTTAAGCGATTCCGGGTATGGCTACACCTTC.